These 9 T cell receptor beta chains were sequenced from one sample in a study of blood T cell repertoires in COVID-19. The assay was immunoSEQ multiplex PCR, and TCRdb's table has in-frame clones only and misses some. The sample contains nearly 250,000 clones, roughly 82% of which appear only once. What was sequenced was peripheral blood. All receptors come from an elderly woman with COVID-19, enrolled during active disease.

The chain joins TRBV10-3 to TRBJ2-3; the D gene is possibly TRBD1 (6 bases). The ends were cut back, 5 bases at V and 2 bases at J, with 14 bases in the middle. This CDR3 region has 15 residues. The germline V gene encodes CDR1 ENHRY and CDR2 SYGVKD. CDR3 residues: CAISKQGRDTDTQYF. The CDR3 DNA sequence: TGTGCCATCAGTAAACAGGGTCGGGACACAGATACGCAGTATTTT.

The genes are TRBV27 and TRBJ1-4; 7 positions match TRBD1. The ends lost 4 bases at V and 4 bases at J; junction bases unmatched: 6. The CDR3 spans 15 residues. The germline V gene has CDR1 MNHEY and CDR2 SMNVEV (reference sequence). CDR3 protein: CASSSRDRNNEKLFF. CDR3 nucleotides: TGTGCCAGCAGTTCCCGGGACAGAAATAATGAAAAACTGTTTTTT.

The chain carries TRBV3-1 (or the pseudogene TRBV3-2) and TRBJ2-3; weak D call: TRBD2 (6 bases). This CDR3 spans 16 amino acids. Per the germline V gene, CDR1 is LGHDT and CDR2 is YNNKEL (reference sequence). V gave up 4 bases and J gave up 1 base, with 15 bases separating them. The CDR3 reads CASSPAGLRGTDTQYF. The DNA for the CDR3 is TGTGCCAGCAGCCCGGCGGGGCTCCGGGGCACAGATACGCAGTATTTT.

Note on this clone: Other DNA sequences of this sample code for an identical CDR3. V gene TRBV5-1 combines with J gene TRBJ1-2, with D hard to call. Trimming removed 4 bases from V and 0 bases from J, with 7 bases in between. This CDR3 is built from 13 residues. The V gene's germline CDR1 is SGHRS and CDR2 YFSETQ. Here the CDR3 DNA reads TGCGCCAGCAGCCCCCCATCTAACTATGGCTACACCTTC. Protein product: CASSPPSNYGYTF.

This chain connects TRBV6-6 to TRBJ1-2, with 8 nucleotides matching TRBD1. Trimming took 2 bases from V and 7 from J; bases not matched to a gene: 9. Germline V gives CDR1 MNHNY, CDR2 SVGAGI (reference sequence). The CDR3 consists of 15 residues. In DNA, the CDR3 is TGTGCCAGCAGTTACGGGCTCAGGGGGCAATCTGGCTACACCTTC. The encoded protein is CASSYGLRGQSGYTF.

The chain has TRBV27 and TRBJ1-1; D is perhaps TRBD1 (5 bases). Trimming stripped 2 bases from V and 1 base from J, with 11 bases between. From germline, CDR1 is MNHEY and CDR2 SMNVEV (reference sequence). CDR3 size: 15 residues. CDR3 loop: CASSLKVQGNTEAFF. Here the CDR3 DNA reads TGTGCCAGCAGTTTAAAGGTGCAGGGGAACACTGAAGCTTTCTTT.

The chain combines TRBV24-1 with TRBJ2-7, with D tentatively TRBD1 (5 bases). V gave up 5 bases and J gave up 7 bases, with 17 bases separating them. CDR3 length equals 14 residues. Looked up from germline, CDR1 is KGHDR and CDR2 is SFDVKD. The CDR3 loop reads CATSATGLLKEQYF. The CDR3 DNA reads TGTGCCACCAGTGCTACAGGTCTCCTTAAGGAGCAGTACTTC.

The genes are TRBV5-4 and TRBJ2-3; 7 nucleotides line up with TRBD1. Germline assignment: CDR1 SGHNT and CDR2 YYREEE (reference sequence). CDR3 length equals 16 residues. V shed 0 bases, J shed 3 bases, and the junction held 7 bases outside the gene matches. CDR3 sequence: CASSLGGKGATDTQYF. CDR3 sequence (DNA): TGTGCCAGCAGCTTGGGCGGTAAGGGGGCGACAGATACGCAGTATTTT. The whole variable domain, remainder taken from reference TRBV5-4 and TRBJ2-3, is ETGVTQSPTHLIKTRGQQVTLRCSSQSGHNTVSWYQQALGQGPQFIFQYYREEENGRGNFPPRFSGLQFPNYSSELNVNALELDDSALYLCASSLGGKGATDTQYFGPGTRLTVL.

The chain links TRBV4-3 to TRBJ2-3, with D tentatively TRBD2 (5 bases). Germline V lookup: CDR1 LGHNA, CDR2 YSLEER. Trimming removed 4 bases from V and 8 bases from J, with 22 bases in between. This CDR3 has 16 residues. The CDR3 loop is CASSRDPRMSGGTQYF. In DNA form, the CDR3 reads TGCGCCAGCAGCCGAGACCCACGAATGAGCGGCGGTACGCAGTATTTT.